The subject of this entry is one T cell receptor beta chain. What this receptor recognizes is not known. No base qualities exist here, and no much larger clone lies one base off it. This entry belongs to a study of shared clonotypes between healthy human individuals (dated by TCRdb to between 2020 and 2021). Turning to the overall study: The cohort comprised a couple of women and a few men aged 18 to 49 years. Blood TCR repertoires of five healthy adults were deeply sequenced to estimate repertoire size and the extent of clonotype sharing between individuals. Leukapheresis yielded between about 0.85 and 9.5 billion PBMCs per donor. To increase sequencing depth and limit assay-specific biases, different laboratories used diverse techniques to prepare libraries and sequence TCR repertoires. For each donor, three plates each were used for CD4 naive and CD4 memory, two plates were used for CD8 naive, and one plate was used for CD8 memory.

Using the deep immunoSEQ assay, multiplex PCR amplified TCR CDR3 regions from genomic DNA. Extracted genomic DNA from each cell subset was spread evenly across all wells of several immunoSEQ 96-well plates, with each plate serving as a replicate. For sorted subsets, around 200 ng genomic DNA, equal to approximately 30,000 T cell genomes, was loaded into each replicate PCR. Purified libraries were measured with a Qubit 3.0 fluorometer, size-checked on a Bioanalyzer 2100, and measured again with the KAPA Library Quantification kit. Every immunoSEQ 96-well plate was sequenced on a dedicated single-read 150-cycle Illumina NextSeq 550 flow cell. Concerning the study's data processing: Because only junctional sequences without quality scores were contained in the immunoSEQ output, filtering matching that applied to full-length reads could not be performed. Sequences were annotated with PyIR, a Python wrapper for IgBLAST v1.9, using IMGT germline references to assign V/J genes and CDR3. Any read was removed if the V/J assignment was weak (E-value above 1e-6), the CDR3 was missing, or the read contained stop codons, out-of-frame junctions, or ambiguous translated residues. V3J clonotypes were defined by identical inferred V gene, J gene, and CDR3 amino acid sequence. To compute the percentage overlap between repertoires, the number of shared unique clonotypes was divided by the size of the smaller repertoire. Three approaches were used to assess repertoire richness: RTK rarefaction, the Chao1 estimator, and Recon v2.1 estimates of unobserved clonotypes. OLGA was used to compute generation probabilities for all TCRbeta clonotypes that the gDNA method yielded from several donors. This is the immuneACCESS table as TCRdb keeps it, with only in-frame sequences that have V and J called. A part of the clones is gone; compared with another copy, unresolved V genes explain less than half, and the rest is unexplained. That table supplies the V and J calls and clone size; D and trimming were determined from the DNA. For this sample there are approximately 1.5 million clones; approximately 98.5% appear just once. The leading ten clones occupy about 0.35% of the sample.

Donors were healthy HIV-negative adults with no recently reported acute infections or vaccinations. Only Caucasian adults living in Nashville, Tennessee, USA were represented among the donors. CD4+ T cells were enriched by magnetic negative selection; naive cells were then positively selected on CD45RA, and the negative fraction formed the memory subset. Blood was obtained by leukapheresis, after which PBMCs were separated by Ficoll-Histopaque density gradient centrifugation and cryopreserved in liquid nitrogen vapor phase. Analytical flow cytometry was used to check the purity and quantity of every magnetically sorted T cell population. Genomic DNA was isolated from each sorted fraction and quantified by UV absorbance on a Nanodrop 2000c. The CDR3 numbers 12 residues from cysteine through phenylalanine. Left in the record is the CDR3 DNA by itself, 36 bases read in frame from the first base. Overall study results and their limits: Rarefaction of sorted-subset datasets indicated incomplete sequencing despite the large sequencing depth. Only blood was sampled, and tissue TCR repertoires likely differ from those in blood. Across a few donors, 5% to 6% of naive CD4, more than 3% of naive CD8, about 2.3% of memory CD4, and around 0.4% of memory CD8 clonotypes were shared. Compared with non-shared clonotypes, the clonotypes found in all four sorted-subset donors had higher generation probabilities. Because the study included a small number of donors, the genetic and exposure-history diversity represented was limited. Based on pairwise subsampling, the degree of clonotype sharing among donors was expected to be affected by sequencing depth. Naive subsets generally had larger estimated clonotype richness than memory subsets.

The rearranged chain carries TRBV21-1 and TRBJ2-7; no DNA check was done on the table's D call, TRBD2. TRBV21-1 is recorded as a pseudogene. Sequenced: naive CD4+ T cells sorted from blood. In the paper's terms, the cell subset or site label means: CD45RA+ positively selected. The source is a man aged 25 to 40 in good health. For the CDR3, the sequence is CASRTSGYEQYF. At the DNA level, the sequence is TGTGCCAGCCGGACTAGCGGCTACGAGCAGTACTTC.